Below, 19 T cell receptor beta chains from the same sample are listed, as sequenced in a study of cytomegalovirus exposure and HLA in healthy donors. It was with 60 Vbeta and 13 Jbeta primers that the PCR ran. Measured with immunoSEQ multiplex PCR; TCRdb has only the in-frame clones, and not every one. This table holds some 51,000 clones, 65% to 80% found once. The material sequenced was PBMCs. These receptors originate from a man in his forties or fifties in good health and CMV-seropositive.

The chain couples TRBV30 to TRBJ2-3; TRBD1 might be the D (6 bases). CDR1 GTSNPN and CDR2 SVGIG come from the germline V gene (reference sequence). Deletions cut 4 bases from V and 9 bases from J, with 11 bases between. This CDR3 region has 11 residues. The CDR3 spells CAWTGATTQYF. The DNA of the CDR3 is TGTGCCTGGACAGGGGCGACGACGCAGTATTTT.

Note on this clone: Other nucleotide sequences from this sample produce the same CDR3. The chain carries TRBV5-6 and TRBJ1-1; 9 positions match TRBD1. CDR3 length: 15 amino acids. V was pared by 2 bases and J by 4 bases, with 6 bases of the junction left unmatched. Germline values: CDR1 SGHDT, CDR2 YYEEEE. The CDR3 here is CASSFGTGLGTEAFF. The CDR3 DNA reads as TGTGCCAGCAGCTTTGGGACAGGGCTTGGCACTGAAGCTTTCTTT. Based on the CDR3 plus reference TRBV5-6 and TRBJ1-1, the full variable domain is DAGVTQSPTHLIKTRGQQVTLRCSPKSGHDTVSWYQQALGQGPQFIFQYYEEEERQRGNFPDRFSGHQFPNYSSELNVNALLLGDSALYLCASSFGTGLGTEAFFGQGTRLTVV.

This clone came up once. The chain is built from TRBV6-6 and TRBJ1-1; tentative D call: TRBD1 (6 bases). The germline V gene has CDR1 MNHNY and CDR2 SVGAGI (reference sequence). The V end was cut by 8 bases, the J end by 1 base, with 17 bases between. The length of the CDR3 is 15 residues. The CDR3 nucleotides are TGTGCCAGCTGTCCTCAGAGGACAGAGAACACTGAAGCTTTCTTT. Amino acids: CASCPQRTENTEAFF.

The rearrangement joins TRBV7-9 to TRBJ1-2; no reliable D call. The CDR3 covers 14 residues. Germline V lookup: CDR1 SEHNR, CDR2 FQNEAQ (reference sequence). V was clipped by 1 base and J by 4 bases, with 10 bases between them. The CDR3 region has the DNA TGTGCCAGCAGCTTAGGGAGCTCGGGCTATGGCTACACCTTC. This encodes CASSLGSSGYGYTF. The full variable domain, in which reference TRBV7-9 and TRBJ1-2 provide the parts outside the CDR3, is DTGVSQNPRHKITKRGQNVTFRCDPISEHNRLYWYRQTLGQGPEFLTYFQNEAQLEKSRLLSDRFSAERPKGSFSTLEIQRTEQGDSAMYLCASSLGSSGYGYTFGSGTRLTVV.

This clone qualifies as medium-sized. This chain connects TRBV30 to TRBJ1-1; weak D call: TRBD1 (5 bases). V was trimmed by 0 bases and J by 7 bases, leaving 18 bases between them. CDR3 length: 15 amino acids. Germline V lookup: CDR1 GTSNPN, CDR2 SVGIG (reference sequence). CDR3 DNA: TGTGCCTGGAGTGTAAGGGGTGGAGTCTCCATTGAAGCTTTCTTT. Translated: CAWSVRGGVSIEAFF.

The CDR3, as DNA: TGTGCCAGCAGCCCAGACCTAGAACCGTACAATGAGCAGTTCTTC. Residues: CASSPDLEPYNEQFF. The chain carries TRBV9 and TRBJ2-1, with unresolved D. CDR1 and CDR2 (germline): SGDLS, YYNGEE. The CDR3 is made up of 15 amino acids. The germline V and J ends were trimmed by 4 bases and 4 bases, with 15 bases remaining between them.

This clone showed up just a few times. This chain links TRBV5-1 with TRBJ2-2, with D perhaps TRBD1 (6 bases). Germline assignment: CDR1 SGHRS and CDR2 YFSETQ. The CDR3 has 15 residues. V lost 4 bases and J 4 bases, leaving 14 bases between the germline ends. CDR3 DNA sequence: TGCGCCAGCAGCCGCGACAGGTCCGGCACCGGGGAGCTGTTTTTT. Its translation is CASSRDRSGTGELFF.

This clone was seen a handful of times. This chain links TRBV4-3 with TRBJ2-7, with 9 bases that match TRBD2. The CDR3 spans 15 residues. Germline V lookup: CDR1 LGHNA, CDR2 YSLEER. The V gene end was trimmed by 0 bases and the J gene end by 2 bases; junction bases not matched to a gene: 2. The CDR3 reads CASSQDASGAYEQYF. The CDR3 bases are TGCGCCAGCAGCCAAGACGCTAGCGGGGCCTACGAGCAGTACTTC.

V usage is TRBV30 and J usage is TRBJ1-6, with D perhaps matching TRBD1 (5 bases). Germline-derived CDR1 and CDR2 are GTSNPN and SVGIG (reference sequence). This CDR3 spans 12 amino acids. Trimming pared 8 bases from V and 7 bases from J, leaving 12 bases between. The CDR3 protein is CAVGVGNSPLHF. Written as DNA, the CDR3 is TGTGCCGTAGGGGTAGGCAATTCACCCCTCCACTTT.

J is TRBJ2-3 and V is TRBV29-1; D gene ambiguous. The CDR3 length is 11 residues. Germline V CDR1 and CDR2: SQVTM, ANQGSEA. The V and J ends lost 4 bases and 7 bases respectively, with 9 bases between them. CDR3 nucleotide sequence: TGCAGCGTTGTGGGCCAGAATACGCAGTATTTT. Translating gives CSVVGQNTQYF.

The rearrangement joins TRBV7-2 to TRBJ2-1; D uncertain. The V end lost 1 base, the J end lost 7 bases, and 11 bases lay between the germline ends. Germline lookup yields CDR1 SGHTA and CDR2 FQGNSA. The CDR3 runs to 14 residues. The CDR3 sequence is CASSLEFSNNEQFF. The CDR3, as DNA: TGTGCCAGCAGCTTAGAGTTTAGTAATAATGAGCAGTTCTTC.

The chain couples TRBV6-1 to TRBJ1-1; D remains unclear. CDR3 length: 14 amino acids. The germline gives CDR1 MNHNS, CDR2 SASEGT. V lost 8 bases to trimming and J lost 0 bases, with 13 bases between them. The CDR3 nucleotides are TGTGCCAGCGGAACCGGACTCTTGAACACTGAAGCTTTCTTT. This codes for CASGTGLLNTEAFF.

V is TRBV7-2 and J is TRBJ1-2; 7 positions agree with TRBD1. Germline CDR1 reads SGHTA; CDR2 reads FQGNSA. The ends lost 5 bases at V and 8 bases at J; junction bases unmatched: 20. The CDR3 has 17 amino acids. CDR3 region: CASSRLPPQGSVRGYTF. CDR3 coding DNA: TGTGCCAGCAGCCGGCTCCCCCCACAGGGGAGCGTTCGAGGCTACACCTTC.

V and J are TRBV2 and TRBJ1-1, with D unresolved. Trimming stripped 7 bases from V and 3 bases from J, with 15 bases between. The CDR3 contains 14 residues. The germline CDR1 and CDR2 sequences are SNHLY and FYNNEI. The CDR3 is CASNAVTRDTEAFF. CDR3 nucleotide sequence: TGTGCCAGCAACGCAGTTACTAGGGACACTGAAGCTTTCTTT.

This clone was counted a single time. V usage is TRBV9 and J usage is TRBJ1-1, with 10 bases lining up with TRBD1. V shed 3 bases and J 4 bases; nucleotides not matched to a gene: 12. Germline V gene lookup returns CDR1 SGDLS and CDR2 YYNGEE. CDR3 length: 17 residues. The CDR3 nucleotides are TGTGCCAGCAGCGCCACTCCCGGGACAGGGGAAGCCACTGAAGCTTTCTTT. Translated: CASSATPGTGEATEAFF.

The V gene is TRBV2, the J gene TRBJ2-3; D remains ambiguous. Germline V gene data show CDR1 as SNHLY and CDR2 as FYNNEI. V was pared by 6 bases and J by 2 bases, with 3 bases between. The CDR3 is 11 amino acids. For the CDR3, the DNA is TGTGCCAGCAGCCTCACAGATACGCAGTATTTT. Its protein is CASSLTDTQYF.

The chain couples TRBV30 to TRBJ1-1, with D possibly TRBD1 on 5 matching bases. The CDR3 consists of 11 residues. Germline-derived CDR1 and CDR2 are GTSNPN and SVGIG (reference sequence). Trimming took 5 bases from V and 4 from J, leaving 8 bases between them. DNA of the CDR3: TGTGCCTGGCACGGGGGCACTGAAGCTTTCTTT. Its translation: CAWHGGTEAFF.

This chain joins TRBV6-5 and TRBJ1-1; 8 nucleotides line up with TRBD1. Germline CDR1 is MNHEY and CDR2 is SVGAGI. V lost 2 bases to trimming and J lost 4 bases; unmatched junction nucleotides: 3. The CDR3 sequence is 14 residues long. In DNA form, the CDR3 reads TGTGCCAGCAGTTACAACAGGGGGGTCACTGAAGCTTTCTTT. Its protein is CASSYNRGVTEAFF.

This chain links TRBV6-1 with TRBJ1-6; D is unclear. The CDR3 covers 14 residues. Per the germline V gene, CDR1 is MNHNS and CDR2 is SASEGT. V shed 6 bases and J shed 3 bases, with 9 bases lying between them. Here the CDR3 DNA reads TGTGCCAGCAGCCCAGGTCTCTATAATTCACCCCTCCACTTT. Translation: CASSPGLYNSPLHF.